The 25 T cell receptor beta chains presented below share a single source sample, sequenced in a study of blood T cell repertoires in COVID-19. Clones were read by immunoSEQ multiplex PCR, and TCRdb kept only the in-frame ones, dropping some. The sample holds some 350,000 clones, around 87% seen once. The sample comprised PBMCs or T cells enriched from blood (not recorded which). These receptors all come from a woman in her 30s who had recovered from COVID-19.

The rearrangement uses TRBV7-9 and TRBJ2-5; TRBD1 matches 7 bases. CDR3 size: 14 residues. Per germline, CDR1 SEHNR and CDR2 FQNEAQ (reference sequence). J was trimmed by 4 bases and V by 4 bases; bases with no gene match: 6. The CDR3 sequence is CASSYQTGRETQYF. Written as DNA, the CDR3 is TGTGCCAGCAGCTACCAGACAGGGCGAGAGACCCAGTACTTC. Combining the CDR3 with reference TRBV7-9 and TRBJ2-5 gives the whole variable domain DTGVSQNPRHKITKRGQNVTFRCDPISEHNRLYWYRQTLGQGPEFLTYFQNEAQLEKSRLLSDRFSAERPKGSFSTLEIQRTEQGDSAMYLCASSYQTGRETQYFGPGTRLLVL.

Written as DNA, the CDR3 is TGCGCCAGCAGCAAGCCGGGACAGGGTACTGAAGCTTTCTTT. The encoded protein is CASSKPGQGTEAFF. The chain uses TRBV5-1 and TRBJ1-1; the match to TRBD1 covers 9 bases. CDR1 and CDR2 from the germline V gene are SGHRS and YFSETQ. The CDR3 has 14 amino acids. The V segment lost 4 bases and the J segment 5 bases; nucleotides outside the gene matches: 6.

The chain links TRBV6-6 to TRBJ1-3; D ambiguous. Germline assignment: CDR1 MNHNY and CDR2 SVGAGI (reference sequence). This CDR3 is 14 amino acids long. V was shortened by 6 bases and J by 0 bases, with 9 bases between the two germline ends. CDR3 residues: CASSSGYSGNTIYF. The DNA for the CDR3 is TGTGCCAGCAGCTCGGGATACTCTGGAAACACCATATATTTT.

The chain is built from TRBV3-1 (or the pseudogene TRBV3-2) and TRBJ2-1; D is possibly TRBD2 (7 bases). Trimming cost V 7 bases and J 6 bases, with 16 bases left between them. Germline V gene lookup returns CDR1 LGHDT and CDR2 YNNKEL (reference sequence). The CDR3 runs 14 residues. This chain's CDR3 is CASTGLGGLNEQFF. The CDR3 DNA sequence: TGTGCCAGCACTGGACTAGGGGGTCTCAATGAGCAGTTCTTC.

This clone was seen only a few times. V is TRBV6-1 and J is TRBJ2-1; 10 bases map to TRBD2. Unmatched junction bases numbered 1, after V lost 0 bases and J lost 2 bases. The CDR3 loop spans 16 amino acids. The V gene's germline CDR1 is MNHNS and CDR2 SASEGT. The CDR3 nucleotides read TGTGCCAGCAGTGAAGCTAGCGGGGGGACCTACAATGAGCAGTTCTTC. This gives the protein CASSEASGGTYNEQFF.

This sequence joins TRBV11-2 and TRBJ2-3; 7 bases are a match to TRBD2. There are 16 residues in the CDR3. Germline V gene lookup returns CDR1 SGHAT and CDR2 FQNNGV. With 2 bases clipped from V and 4 bases from J, the junction kept 9 bases outside the gene matches. The CDR3 protein is CASSLSPAGTADTQYF. CDR3 nucleotides: TGTGCCAGCAGCTTATCCCCAGCGGGGACGGCAGATACGCAGTATTTT. Complete variable domain (other parts from reference TRBV11-2 and TRBJ2-3): EAGVAQSPRYKIIEKRQSVAFWCNPISGHATLYWYQQILGQGPKLLIQFQNNGVVDDSQLPKDRFSAERLKGVDSTLKIQPAKLEDSAVYLCASSLSPAGTADTQYFGPGTRLTVL.

The chain combines TRBV25-1 with TRBJ2-1; 8 bases are a match to TRBD1. Germline assignment: CDR1 MGHDK and CDR2 SYGVNS. Trimming cost V 7 bases and J 2 bases; bases outside gene matches: 4. CDR3 length: 14 amino acids. CDR3 region: CASNAGGAYNEQFF. CDR3 coding DNA: TGTGCCAGCAACGCAGGGGGCGCCTACAATGAGCAGTTCTTC.

The V and J genes are TRBV5-6 and TRBJ1-2, with 11 bases aligning to TRBD1. This CDR3 has 15 amino acids. The germline gives CDR1 SGHDT, CDR2 YYEEEE. The J segment lost 8 bases and the V segment lost 4 bases, leaving 10 bases of the junction unmatched. The CDR3 DNA follows: TGTGCCAGCAGCCCGATAGGACAGGGGGCCTGGGGCTACACCTTC. Protein product: CASSPIGQGAWGYTF.

The genes are TRBV27 and TRBJ2-7; 13 bases map to TRBD2. The CDR3 runs to 15 residues. The germline CDR1 and CDR2 sequences are MNHEY and SMNVEV (reference sequence). V trimming: 4 bases; J trimming: 7 bases; junction bases outside the gene matches: 7. The CDR3 nucleotides are TGTGCCAGCAGTTCTAGACTAGCGGGGGGCGATGAGCAGTACTTC. Its protein product is CASSSRLAGGDEQYF.

The rearrangement uses TRBV5-1 and TRBJ2-7; D might be TRBD2 (5 bases). The CDR3 extends over 13 amino acids. Germline values: CDR1 SGHRS, CDR2 YFSETQ. The V end was cut by 0 bases, the J end by 6 bases, with 10 bases between. Written as DNA, the CDR3 is TGCGCCAGCAGCTTGGGAGCTACTAGCGAGCAGTACTTC. Amino acid sequence: CASSLGATSEQYF.

With regard to this clone: At one end, the junction sequence differs from germline, possibly due to a read error. This chain joins TRBV10-3 and TRBJ1-1, with no clear D. The CDR3 runs 13 residues. Germline loops: CDR1 ENHRY, CDR2 SYGVKD. This CDR3 reads CAIGDGVNTEAFF. CDR3 nucleotides: TGTGCCATCGGTGACGGGGTGAACACTGAAGCTTTCTTT.

The chain has TRBV5-1 and TRBJ2-3; the D gene is possibly TRBD2 (5 bases). Trimming left V 0 bases short and J 6 bases short, with 14 bases between. CDR3 length equals 15 residues. Looked up from germline, CDR1 is SGHRS and CDR2 is YFSETQ. The CDR3 loop is CASSLGREVEDTQYF. In DNA, the CDR3 is TGCGCCAGCAGCTTGGGTCGGGAAGTAGAGGATACGCAGTATTTT. The complete variable domain, with remaining parts taken from reference TRBV5-1 and TRBJ2-3, reads KAGVTQTPRYLIKTRGQQVTLSCSPISGHRSVSWYQQTPGQGLQFLFEYFSETQRNKGNFPGRFSGRQFSNSRSEMNVSTLELGDSALYLCASSLGREVEDTQYFGPGTRLTVL.

The count of this clone is one. Other DNA sequences in the same sample also yield this CDR3. The V call is TRBV3-1 (or the pseudogene TRBV3-2), the J call TRBJ2-6; D is unresolved. The CDR3 loop spans 15 amino acids. From germline, CDR1 is LGHDT and CDR2 YNNKEL (reference sequence). Trimming took 0 bases from V and 0 from J, leaving 3 bases between them. The CDR3 here is CASSQDYSGANVLTF. The CDR3 nucleotides read TGTGCCAGCAGCCAAGATTACTCTGGGGCCAACGTCCTGACTTTC.

This chain joins TRBV29-1 and TRBJ2-7; D possibly corresponds to TRBD2 (5 bases). The CDR3 has 12 residues. Germline V CDR1 and CDR2: SQVTM, ANQGSEA. Trimming left V 5 bases short and J 7 bases short, with 15 bases between. CDR3 protein: CSVFMLGREQYF. The DNA of the CDR3 is TGCAGCGTTTTTATGTTGGGGAGAGAGCAGTACTTC.

The chain is built from TRBV21-1 and TRBJ1-4; the table's TRBD1 call for D was not verified on the DNA. TRBV21-1 is listed as a pseudogene. The CDR3 length is 20 residues. The CDR3 loop is CASSKGGDRYWGSANEKLFF. In DNA form, the CDR3 reads TGTGCCAGCAGCAAAGGGGGGGACAGGTATTGGGGATCGGCTAATGAAAAACTGTTTTTT.

V gene TRBV19 combines with J gene TRBJ1-2, with D perhaps TRBD1 (5 bases). Germline lookup yields CDR1 LNHDA and CDR2 SQIVND (reference sequence). The CDR3 is 13 amino acids. Between the trimmed V and J ends, which lost 6 bases and 4 bases, there was a span of 12 bases. The CDR3 reads CASRRDRSYGYTF. In DNA form, the CDR3 reads TGTGCCAGTAGGCGGGACCGCAGCTATGGCTACACCTTC.

The CDR3 DNA reads as TGTGCCAGCAGATTCACAGTTGCCCCACCCTACGAGCAGTACTTC. This sequence encodes CASRFTVAPPYEQYF. This rearrangement joins TRBV7-2 to TRBJ2-7, with D unresolved. Germline V gives CDR1 SGHTA, CDR2 FQGNSA. There are 15 residues in the CDR3. V gave up 6 bases and J gave up 2 bases, with 17 bases separating them.

V is TRBV14 and J is TRBJ2-1; 12 bases are a match to TRBD2. The germline V gene has CDR1 SGHDN and CDR2 FVKESK. This CDR3 contains 15 residues. V dropped 1 base and J dropped 8; count of bases not matched to a gene: 3. For the CDR3, the DNA is TGTGCCAGCAGCCAAGCACTAGCGGGGGGCCATGAGCAGTTCTTC. The encoded protein is CASSQALAGGHEQFF.

Remarks on this clone: This sample also contains other DNA sequences that code for the same CDR3. The chain combines TRBV5-8 with TRBJ1-5; no firm D call. Trimming removed 0 bases at V and 4 bases at J, with 8 bases between. In germline, CDR1 is SGHTS, CDR2 YDEGEE. This CDR3 has 14 amino acids. The CDR3 loop is CASSLVAGNQPQHF. CDR3 nucleotides: TGTGCCAGCAGCTTGGTGGCAGGTAATCAGCCCCAGCATTTT.

The gene calls are TRBV11-2 and TRBJ1-1; D not resolved. Germline lookup yields CDR1 SGHAT and CDR2 FQNNGV. Trimming took 0 bases from V and 5 from J, leaving 7 bases between them. There are 13 residues in the CDR3. CDR3: CASSLDPRTEAFF. DNA for the CDR3: TGTGCCAGCAGCTTAGATCCCCGGACTGAAGCTTTCTTT.

The genes are TRBV10-3 and TRBJ1-1; 7 bases align to TRBD1. This CDR3 is 15 amino acids long. The trim removed 2 bases at V and 5 bases at J, leaving 8 bases unmatched. Per germline, CDR1 ENHRY and CDR2 SYGVKD. CDR3 loop: CAISEVHRGSTEAFF. The CDR3 nucleotides are TGTGCCATCAGTGAGGTACACAGGGGTAGTACTGAAGCTTTCTTT.

The chain links TRBV4-1 to TRBJ1-1; perhaps TRBD1 as D (6 bases). This CDR3 is 14 amino acids long. The germline gives CDR1 MGHRA, CDR2 YSYEKL. V lost 1 base to trimming and J lost 5 bases, with 11 bases between them. The DNA of the CDR3 is TGCGCCAGCAGCCAAGGAACAGGGCGTACTGAAGCTTTCTTT. The encoded protein is CASSQGTGRTEAFF.

This clone was detected a few times. CDR3 amino acids: CASSQDSRPNSNTGELFF. CDR3 sequence (DNA): TGCGCCAGCAGCCAAGATTCTAGACCAAATTCGAACACCGGGGAGCTGTTTTTT. The rearrangement joins TRBV4-1 to TRBJ2-2, with unresolved D. Germline lookup yields CDR1 MGHRA and CDR2 YSYEKL. The CDR3 totals 18 residues. The V and J ends lost 0 bases and 0 bases respectively, with 14 bases between them.

This clone was recorded once. V gene TRBV19 combines with J gene TRBJ1-2; D is unresolved. This CDR3 comprises 14 residues. V lost 2 bases and J lost 8, with 15 bases in between. Germline V gene sequence: CDR1 LNHDA, CDR2 SQIVND (reference sequence). The CDR3 DNA sequence: TGTGCCAGTAGTATACTGCCGGGAACGGGCGGCTACACCTTC. It specifies CASSILPGTGGYTF.

The chain is built from TRBV6-5 and TRBJ2-1; possible D gene TRBD1, 6 bases. Germline CDR1 MNHEY, CDR2 SVGAGI. V lost 10 bases, J lost 7 bases, and 20 bases lay in between. The CDR3 loop spans 14 amino acids. The CDR3 here is CATGLGAGLNEQFF. Written as DNA, the CDR3 is TGTGCCACTGGTCTGGGGGCCGGGTTGAATGAGCAGTTCTTC.